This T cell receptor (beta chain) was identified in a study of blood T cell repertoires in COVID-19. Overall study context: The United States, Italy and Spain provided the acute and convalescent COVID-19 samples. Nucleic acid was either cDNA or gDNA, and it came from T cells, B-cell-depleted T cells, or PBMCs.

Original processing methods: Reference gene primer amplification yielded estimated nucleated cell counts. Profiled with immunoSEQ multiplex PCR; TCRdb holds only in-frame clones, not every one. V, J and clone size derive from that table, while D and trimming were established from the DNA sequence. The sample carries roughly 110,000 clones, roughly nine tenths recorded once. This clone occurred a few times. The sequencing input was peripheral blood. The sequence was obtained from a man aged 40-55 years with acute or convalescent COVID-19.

Written as DNA, the CDR3 is TGTGCCAGCAGCTTAGGCGGGGGGCAGACCTACGAGCAGTACTTC. It is translated as CASSLGGGQTYEQYF. This sequence joins TRBV13 and TRBJ2-7; weak D call: TRBD2 (7 bases). Germline assignment: CDR1 PRHDT and CDR2 FYEKMQ (reference sequence). CDR3 length: 15 amino acids. Trimming shortened V by 0 bases and J by 2 bases, and 11 bases separated the two germline ends.